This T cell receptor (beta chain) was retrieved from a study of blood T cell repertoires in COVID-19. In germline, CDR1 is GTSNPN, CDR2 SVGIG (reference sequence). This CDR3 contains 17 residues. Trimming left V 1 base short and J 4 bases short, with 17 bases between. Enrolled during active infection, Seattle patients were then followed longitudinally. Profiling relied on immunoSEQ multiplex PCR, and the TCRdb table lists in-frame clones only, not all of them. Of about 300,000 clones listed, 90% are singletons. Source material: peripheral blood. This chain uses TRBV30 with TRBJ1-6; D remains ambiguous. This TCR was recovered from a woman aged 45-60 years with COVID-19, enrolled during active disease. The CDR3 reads CAWSGGLQFLYNSPLHF. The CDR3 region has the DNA TGTGCCTGGAGTGGTGGGCTACAGTTCCTATATAATTCACCCCTCCACTTT.